This TCR beta chain derives from a study of shared clonotypes between healthy human individuals (dated by TCRdb to 2018 to 2021). About the investigation overall: The cohort included a few men and a couple of women between 18 and 49 years of age. Blood TCR repertoires of about five healthy adults were deeply sequenced to estimate repertoire size and the extent of clonotype sharing between individuals. To increase sequencing depth and limit assay-specific biases, different laboratories used diverse techniques to prepare libraries and sequence TCR repertoires. For each donor, CD4 naive and CD4 memory were each given three plates, CD8 naive was given two plates, and CD8 memory was given one plate. Each donor's leukapheresis produced roughly between roughly 0.85 and 10 billion PBMCs. The study at large found these results: Pairwise subsampling led to the expectation that sequencing depth would affect the degree of clonotype sharing among donors. Compared with non-shared clonotypes, the clonotypes found in all four sorted-subset donors had higher generation probabilities. Incomplete sequencing was indicated by rarefaction of sorted-subset datasets, despite the large sequencing depth. Because the study included a small number of donors, the genetic and exposure-history diversity represented was limited. Naive subsets generally had larger estimated clonotype richness than memory subsets did. Only blood was sampled, and tissue TCR repertoires likely differ from those in blood. Sharing across four donors was observed for around 5% of naive CD4, less than 4% of naive CD8, roughly 2.3% of memory CD4, and about 0.4% of memory CD8 clonotypes.

Details on this clone: It lacks a known antigen. No base qualities exist here, and no much larger clone lies one base off it.

Clipping removes 5 bases from V and 5 bases from J, with 8 as the unmatched junction base count. The germline V gene supplies CDR1 SGHAT and CDR2 FQNNGV. Including cysteine and phenylalanine, the CDR3 has 15 amino acids. The kept DNA is CDR3 alone, 45 bases in frame from the first base. TCR CDR3 regions were amplified from genomic DNA by multiplex PCR using the deep immunoSEQ assay. For each cell subset, the extracted genomic DNA was distributed evenly across all wells of several immunoSEQ 96-well plates, and each plate served as one replicate. For sorted subsets, 150 to 250 ng of genomic DNA, equivalent to 25,000 to 35,000 T cell genomes, went into each replicate PCR. The purified libraries were quantified using a Qubit 3.0 fluorometer, sized with a Bioanalyzer 2100, and then quantified again using the KAPA Library Quantification kit. Every immunoSEQ 96-well plate was sequenced on a separate single-read 150-cycle Illumina NextSeq 550 flow cell. Processing in the source paper ran as follows. Because the immunoSEQ output included only junctional sequences and no quality scores, the filtering could not be the same as the filtering used for full-length reads. Sequences were annotated with PyIR, a Python wrapper for IgBLAST v1.9, using IMGT germline references to assign V/J genes and CDR3. Reads were removed for weak V/J assignments (E-value above 1e-6), missing CDR3, stop codons, out-of-frame junctions, or ambiguous translated residues. V3J clonotypes were defined by identical inferred V gene, J gene, and CDR3 amino acid sequence. To compute the percentage overlap between repertoires, the number of shared unique clonotypes was divided by the size of the smaller repertoire. Richness of each repertoire was evaluated using RTK rarefaction, the Chao1 estimator, and Recon v2.1 estimates of unobserved clonotypes. OLGA was used to compute generation probabilities for all TCRbeta clonotypes that the gDNA method yielded from several donors. TCRdb's version of the immuneACCESS table is confined to in-frame rearrangements and falls short of the full clone set. An unresolved V gene accounts for under half of the shortfall where checked; the remainder is of unknown origin. Clone size and V and J calls were adopted from that table, with D and trimming inferred from the DNA. Recorded for this sample are millions of clones; 85% to 95% of them occurred a single time. 0.3% to 0.4% of the sample is in the top ten clones.

The donors were healthy, HIV-negative adults who had no recently reported acute infections or vaccinations. Every donor was a Caucasian adult residing in Nashville, Tennessee, USA. Magnetic negative selection was used to enrich CD4+ T cells, after which naive cells were positively selected on CD45RA and the negative fraction became the memory subset. After blood collection by leukapheresis, PBMCs were isolated using Ficoll-Histopaque density gradient centrifugation and then cryopreserved in the vapor phase of liquid nitrogen. Analytical flow cytometry was used to check the purity and quantity of every magnetically sorted T cell population. Genomic DNA was isolated from every sorted fraction and measured by UV absorbance on a Nanodrop 2000c.

Sequences were obtained from naive CD4+ T cells from PBMCs. The label giving this sample's cell subset or site can be read as: CD45RA+ positively selected. The sequence is built from TRBV11-2 and TRBJ2-5, and TRBD2 matches 10 of the central bases. The sequence was obtained from a man between 18 and 29 years old in good health. Some clones in this sample may be carry-over from other donors' samples. The DNA sequence reads TGTGCCAGCAGCACCCTAGCGGGAGAAGGCGAGACCCAGTACTTC. This yields the protein CASSTLAGEGETQYF. When the CDR3 is completed using the reference TRBV11-2 and TRBJ2-5 genes on either side, the full variable domain is EAGVAQSPRYKIIEKRQSVAFWCNPISGHATLYWYQQILGQGPKLLIQFQNNGVVDDSQLPKDRFSAERLKGVDSTLKIQPAKLEDSAVYLCASSTLAGEGETQYFGPGTRLLVL.